The clone carrying this T cell receptor (beta chain) came up many times. This entry comes from a study of neurological immune-mediated disorders. Study-wide context: Disease course was recorded as relapsing-remitting for about 31 and secondary progressive for about 8.5% of the roughly 35 multiple sclerosis patients.

With 7 bases clipped from V and 5 bases from J, the junction kept 14 bases outside the gene matches. This CDR3 has 15 amino acids. Germline V gene sequence: CDR1 LGHDT, CDR2 YNNKEL (reference sequence). As for the cDNA, it was generated by 5'RACE with 10-nucleotide random UMIs. One entry per CDR3 protein results from TCRdb running MiXCR on the 5' RACE reads. The sample gives some 46,000 distinct CDR3 sequences, around 4% of which show up once; roughly 6% is in the top ten. The unsorted libraries originated from 2 million PBMCs that had been stored at -80 C. The sequence was collected from a woman aged 55-69 years with multiple sclerosis. Material: PBMCs. The V and J genes are TRBV3-1 and TRBJ2-7; 7 bases map to TRBD2. Written as DNA, the CDR3 is TGTGCCAGCACCCCATCTTGGCGGGGGACCCACGAGCAGTACTTC. It specifies CASTPSWRGTHEQYF.